This TCR beta chain originates from a study of blood T cell repertoires in COVID-19. The CDR3 is made up of 15 amino acids. Germline CDR1 reads LNHDA; CDR2 reads SQIVND (reference sequence). Germline trimming cut 1 base from V and 5 bases from J; bases unmatched to any gene: 4. This clone was picked up a small number of times. TCRdb's table, derived via immunoSEQ multiplex PCR, lists solely in-frame clones and lacks some. The table records approximately 150,000 clones, around four fifths of them present only once. V and J are TRBV19 and TRBJ1-5; 8 bases map to TRBD1. The sequence came from a woman between 35 and 50 years old who had recovered from COVID-19. The specimen sequenced was PBMCs or T cells enriched from blood (not recorded which). DNA of the CDR3: TGTGCCAGTAGTATAGGCACAGGGGGTCATCAGCCCCAGCATTTT. Residues: CASSIGTGGHQPQHF.